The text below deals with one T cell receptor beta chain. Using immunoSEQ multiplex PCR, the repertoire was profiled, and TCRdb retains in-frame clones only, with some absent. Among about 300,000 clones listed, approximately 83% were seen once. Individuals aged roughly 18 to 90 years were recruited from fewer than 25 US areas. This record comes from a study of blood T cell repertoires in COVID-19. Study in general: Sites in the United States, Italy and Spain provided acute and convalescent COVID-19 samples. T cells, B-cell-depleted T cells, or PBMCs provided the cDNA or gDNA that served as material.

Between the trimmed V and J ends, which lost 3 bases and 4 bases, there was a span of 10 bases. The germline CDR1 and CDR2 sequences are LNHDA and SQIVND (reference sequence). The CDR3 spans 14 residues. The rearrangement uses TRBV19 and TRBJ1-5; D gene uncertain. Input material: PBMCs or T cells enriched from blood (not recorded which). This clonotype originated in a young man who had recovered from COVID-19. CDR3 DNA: TGTGCCAGTAGTATGCGCACAGATAATCAGCCCCAGCATTTT. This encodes CASSMRTDNQPQHF. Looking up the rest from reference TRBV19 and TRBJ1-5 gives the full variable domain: DGGITQSPKYLFRKEGQNVTLSCEQNLNHDAMYWYRQDPGQGLRLIYYSQIVNDFQKGDIAEGYSVSREKKESFPLTVTSAQKNPTAFYLCASSMRTDNQPQHFGDGTRLSIL.